The source of this T cell receptor beta chain is a study of blood T cell repertoires in COVID-19. About the study: Collection of acute and convalescent COVID-19 samples took place in the United States, Italy and Spain.

The method was immunoSEQ multiplex PCR; TCRdb's version includes in-frame clones alone and lacks a portion of them. The data show 80,000 to 100,000 clones, roughly 80% seen once. This CDR3 comprises 18 residues. The receptor's source is a woman of 80 years or more with active or convalescent COVID-19. Sequencing was performed on peripheral blood. V and J are TRBV12-2 and TRBJ1-2; TRBD1, as called in the table, went unchecked against the DNA. TRBV12-2 is annotated as a pseudogene. The CDR3 sequence: CASRPLLGDRRLSHGYTF. The CDR3 DNA reads TGTGCAAGTCGCCCCCTCCTCGGGGACAGGCGGCTTTCCCATGGCTACACCTTC.